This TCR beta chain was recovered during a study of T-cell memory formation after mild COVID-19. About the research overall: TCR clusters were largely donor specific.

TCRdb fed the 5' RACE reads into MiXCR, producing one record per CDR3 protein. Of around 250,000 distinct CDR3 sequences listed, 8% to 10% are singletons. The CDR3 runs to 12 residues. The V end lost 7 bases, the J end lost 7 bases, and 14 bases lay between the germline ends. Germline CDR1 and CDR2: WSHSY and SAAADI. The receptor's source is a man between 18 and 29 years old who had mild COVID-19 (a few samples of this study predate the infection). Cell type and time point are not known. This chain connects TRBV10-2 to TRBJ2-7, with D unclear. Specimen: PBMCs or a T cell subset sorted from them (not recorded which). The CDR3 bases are TGCGCCAGCATGCCGACCGCTTTGGAGCAGTACTTC. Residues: CASMPTALEQYF.